This T cell receptor beta chain was sequenced for a study of a mutant IDH1 vaccine in newly diagnosed glioma. On the study more broadly: Those enrolled had earlier been treated with radiotherapy, temozolomide, or both, mostly both.

The sample holds one count of this clone. Antigen specificity is unknown. Noted time point: week 35, safety follow-up. What each vaccine dose contained was 300 ug of mutant IDH1 20-mer peptide, accompanied by topical imiquimod. TCRdb's copy holds only in-frame clones and misses some; the assay was immunoSEQ multiplex PCR. This table holds tens of thousands of clones, roughly four fifths found once. CDR1 SGHKS and CDR2 YYEKEE come from the germline V gene (reference sequence). The CDR3 runs to 18 residues. Trimming took off 2 bases at V and 3 bases at J, with 20 bases between the two ends. The gene calls are TRBV5-5 and TRBJ1-4; maybe TRBD1 (5 bases). The sequences come from PBMCs, collected from a glioma patient whose treatment included an IDH1 peptide vaccine. The clonotype was recovered from a man aged 50-60 years with glioma. The CDR3 here is CASSLVPGQGGANEKLFF. The DNA of the CDR3 is TGTGCCAGCAGCTTAGTCCCTGGCCAGGGCGGTGCTAATGAAAAACTGTTTTTT. The full variable domain, its missing parts supplied by reference TRBV5-5 and TRBJ1-4, is DAGVTQSPTHLIKTRGQQVTLRCSPISGHKSVSWYQQVLGQGPQFIFQYYEKEERGRGNFPDRFSARQFPNYSSELNVNALLLGDSALYLCASSLVPGQGGANEKLFFGSGTQLSVL.